This T cell receptor (beta chain) was sequenced during a study of T cell responses to AZD1222 COVID-19 vaccine. J gave up 2 bases and V 3 bases, and 5 bases lay outside the gene matches. The germline gives CDR1 LNHDA, CDR2 SQIVND (reference sequence). The CDR3 sequence is 15 residues long. As for this clone: Its cognate antigen is unknown.

Data came from immunoSEQ multiplex PCR; TCRdb stores just in-frame clones and leaves some out. The data contain 65,000 to 80,000 clones, more than 75% of them seen just once; the ten biggest clones take up roughly 4.9%. Study-wide results and caveats: Rises in breadth and depth of Spike-specific TCRs came after two AZD1222 doses.

The material was peripheral blood, obtained 28 days after the second dose of the MenACWY control vaccine. The clonotype originates from an adult who received the MenACWY meningococcal vaccine as a control. The J gene is TRBJ1-2, the V gene TRBV19; 8 nucleotides align to TRBD1. As DNA, the CDR3 is TGTGCCAGTAGTATTGCAGGGGGCGGCAACTATGGCTACACCTTC. Amino acid sequence: CASSIAGGGNYGYTF.